This TCR beta chain is from a study of control samples from healthy donors and cancer patients. This table comes from immunoSEQ multiplex PCR, and its TCRdb copy is limited to in-frame clones, with some not included. The top ten clones hold approximately 10% of a sample with approximately 46,000 clones, approximately 87% of them seen once. This CDR3 is built from 11 residues. Germline V gene lookup returns CDR1 SQVTM and CDR2 ANQGSEA. The V segment lost 4 bases and the J segment 10 bases; nucleotides outside the gene matches: 3. The V call is TRBV29-1, the J call TRBJ1-2; 10 nucleotides align to TRBD1. Sequencing was done on a sample of PBMCs. This TCR derives from a woman aged 60-75 years with lung cancer. The DNA of the CDR3 is TGCAGCGTTGGACAGGGGGCCGACTACACCTTC. It translates to CSVGQGADYTF.